The next 15 T cell receptor beta chains were all read from a single sample in a study of T cell repertoires in cytomegalovirus infection. One entry per CDR3 protein results from TCRdb running MiXCR on the reads. The repertoire holds hundreds of thousands of distinct CDR3 sequences, with roughly 9.3% as singletons. The sample was PBMCs. The receptors here all came from a human donor in good health (CMV status not recorded). Some clones in this sample may be carry-over from other donors' samples.

V is TRBV20-1 and J is TRBJ2-2; tentatively, D is TRBD2 (6 bases). The CDR3 runs to 17 residues. Germline CDR1 DFQATT, CDR2 SNEGSKA (reference sequence). Trimming removed 0 bases from V and 1 base from J, with 15 bases in between. CDR3: CSARDNPGRGNTGELFF. The CDR3 DNA reads TGCAGTGCTAGAGATAATCCGGGGCGGGGGAACACCGGGGAGCTGTTTTTT.

This chain's CDR3 is CASSLAIPTGELFF. The CDR3 DNA reads as TGTGCCAGCAGCTTAGCAATCCCCACCGGGGAGCTGTTTTTT. The rearrangement uses TRBV11-3 and TRBJ2-2; no definite D call. Looked up from germline, CDR1 is SGHNT and CDR2 is YENEEA. V lost 1 base and J lost 4, with 7 bases in between. This CDR3 region has 14 residues. The full variable domain, rest sourced from reference TRBV11-3 and TRBJ2-2, is EAGVVQSPRYKIIEKKQPVAFWCNPISGHNTLYWYLQNLGQGPELLIRYENEEAVDDSQLPKDRFSAERLKGVDSTLKIQPAELGDSAVYLCASSLAIPTGELFFGEGSRLTVL.

Many counts were recorded for this clonotype. This chain joins TRBV20-1 and TRBJ1-6; the match to TRBD1 covers 7 bases. V dropped 3 bases and J dropped 2; count of bases not matched to a gene: 4. Germline CDR1 and CDR2: DFQATT and SNEGSKA (reference sequence). This CDR3 comprises 15 residues. The DNA of the CDR3 is TGCAGTGCTAGTTCCGGGACAGCCTATAATTCACCCCTCCACTTT. Amino acid sequence: CSASSGTAYNSPLHF.

The chain uses TRBV20-1 and TRBJ1-6, with 7 bases that match TRBD1. J gave up 8 bases and V 3 bases, and 4 bases lay outside the gene matches. Per germline, CDR1 DFQATT and CDR2 SNEGSKA (reference sequence). The CDR3 totals 13 residues. The CDR3 is CSASDRVDSPLHF. The CDR3 bases are TGCAGTGCTAGTGACAGGGTTGATTCACCCCTCCACTTT.

This clonotype was recorded at least ten times. The V and J genes are TRBV7-2 and TRBJ1-1; D gene ambiguous. Germline V gene data show CDR1 as SGHTA and CDR2 as FQGNSA. Trimming removed 1 base from V and 6 bases from J, with 9 bases in between. There are 13 residues in the CDR3. The CDR3: CASSLGTRAEAFF. The CDR3 coding sequence is TGTGCCAGCAGCTTAGGGACGCGGGCTGAAGCTTTCTTT.

This clonotype appeared many times. J is TRBJ1-3 and V is TRBV10-3; D is ambiguous. The germline V and J ends were trimmed by 7 bases and 8 bases, with 9 bases remaining between them. This CDR3 is 11 amino acids long. Germline loops: CDR1 ENHRY, CDR2 SYGVKD. CDR3 sequence (DNA): TGTGCCATCAAGATAGGGTACACCATATATTTT. Protein sequence: CAIKIGYTIYF.

This clonotype has at least ten counts. The chain has TRBV7-2 and TRBJ1-6, with a tentative D call TRBD1 (5 bases). The V end was cut by 1 base, the J end by 9 bases, with 10 bases between. Germline V gene lookup returns CDR1 SGHTA and CDR2 FQGNSA. This CDR3 has 14 residues. CDR3 DNA sequence: TGTGCCAGCAGCTTAGGACAGAGATTTTCACCCCTCCACTTT. Translated: CASSLGQRFSPLHF.

The chain carries TRBV18 and TRBJ1-1, with 8 bases aligning to TRBD1. This CDR3 contains 14 residues. CDR1 KGHSH and CDR2 LQKENI come from the germline V gene. V shed 3 bases, J shed 11 bases, and the junction held 11 bases outside the gene matches. The CDR3 DNA reads TGTGCCAGCTCACCGGTGGACAGGGTTCACTTGGCTTTCTTT. This sequence encodes CASSPVDRVHLAFF.

This clonotype turned up a few times. V gene TRBV19 combines with J gene TRBJ1-2, with TRBD1 matching 7 bases. The CDR3 contains 13 residues. V trimming: 7 bases; J trimming: 6 bases; junction bases outside the gene matches: 8. The V gene's germline CDR1 is LNHDA and CDR2 SQIVND (reference sequence). The CDR3 sequence is CASNTGEDNGYTF. Written as DNA, the CDR3 is TGTGCCAGTAATACAGGGGAAGACAATGGCTACACCTTC.

This clonotype appeared many times. The J gene is TRBJ1-6, the V gene TRBV20-1; no clear D. Looked up from germline, CDR1 is DFQATT and CDR2 is SNEGSKA (reference sequence). V lost 4 bases, J lost 5 bases, and 12 bases lay in between. The CDR3 totals 14 residues. The chain's CDR3 is CSANGGSNNSPLHF. Written as DNA, the CDR3 is TGCAGTGCTAACGGAGGGTCTAATAATTCACCCCTCCACTTT.

In this sample, this clonotype turned up a few times. The V gene is TRBV20-1, the J gene TRBJ2-2; unclear D gene. CDR3 length: 14 residues. The V end lost 5 bases, the J end lost 1 base, and 11 bases lay between the germline ends. Germline-derived CDR1 and CDR2 are DFQATT and SNEGSKA (reference sequence). The CDR3 DNA reads as TGCAGTGCTTACAAGGCCGGGAACACCGGGGAGCTGTTTTTT. Its translation: CSAYKAGNTGELFF.

This clonotype has a count of ten or more. The chain employs TRBV10-3 and TRBJ1-6; D might be TRBD1 (5 bases). In germline, CDR1 is ENHRY, CDR2 SYGVKD. The CDR3 runs 15 residues. Between the trimmed V and J ends, which lost 3 bases and 10 bases, there was a span of 16 bases. CDR3 amino acids: CAISDPGTRVSPLHF. The CDR3 DNA sequence: TGTGCCATCAGTGACCCCGGGACTCGGGTCTCACCCCTCCACTTT.

The table lists this clonotype with many counts. This chain uses TRBV2 with TRBJ2-3; 7 nucleotides agree with TRBD2. The germline V gene has CDR1 SNHLY and CDR2 FYNNEI. V lost 7 bases, J lost 1 base, and 11 bases stayed unmatched. This CDR3 region has 16 residues. The CDR3 nucleotides are TGTGCCAGCACCGTGACTAGCCGGCTAGGCACAGATACGCAGTATTTT. Translated: CASTVTSRLGTDTQYF.

The chain uses TRBV6-4 and TRBJ1-2, with D unresolved. Germline values: CDR1 MRHNA, CDR2 SNTAGT. The germline V and J ends were trimmed by 6 bases and 3 bases, with 17 bases remaining between them. The CDR3 loop spans 15 amino acids. DNA for the CDR3: TGTGCCAGCAGCGCAGGACCGGAGGGCCACTATGGCTACACCTTC. Its translation: CASSAGPEGHYGYTF.

The J gene is TRBJ1-5, the V gene TRBV6-2 or TRBV6-3, with 8 bases aligning to TRBD1. The CDR3 runs 16 residues. Looked up from germline, CDR1 is MNHEY and CDR2 is SVGEGT. V shed 0 bases, J shed 2 bases, and the junction held 3 bases outside the gene matches. CDR3 DNA sequence: TGTGCCAGCAGTTACTCGGCGACAGGGGGCAATCAGCCCCAGCATTTT. Its protein product is CASSYSATGGNQPQHF.